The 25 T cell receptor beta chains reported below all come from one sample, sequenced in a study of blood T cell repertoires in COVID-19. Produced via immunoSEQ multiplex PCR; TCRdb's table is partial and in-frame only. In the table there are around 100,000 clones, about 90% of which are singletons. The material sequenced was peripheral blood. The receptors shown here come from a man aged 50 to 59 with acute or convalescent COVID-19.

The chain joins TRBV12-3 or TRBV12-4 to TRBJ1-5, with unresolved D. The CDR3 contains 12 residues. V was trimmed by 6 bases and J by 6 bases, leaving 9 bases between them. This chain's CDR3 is CASSLELQPQHF. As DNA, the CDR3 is TGTGCCAGCAGCTTGGAGCTTCAGCCCCAGCATTTT.

The chain's CDR3 is CASSQMDLTGRSGNTIYF. CDR3 sequence (DNA): TGCGCCAGCAGCCAAATGGATTTAACAGGCCGCTCTGGAAACACCATATATTTT. V gene TRBV4-1 combines with J gene TRBJ1-3, with D possibly matching TRBD1 (5 bases). Between the trimmed V and J ends, which lost 2 bases and 0 bases, there was a span of 17 bases. CDR3 size: 18 residues. Germline-derived CDR1 and CDR2 are MGHRA and YSYEKL.

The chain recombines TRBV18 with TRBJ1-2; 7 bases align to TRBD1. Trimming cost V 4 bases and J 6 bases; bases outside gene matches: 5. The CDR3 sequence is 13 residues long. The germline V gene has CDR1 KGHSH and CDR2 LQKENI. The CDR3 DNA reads TGTGCCAGCTCACTTAACACAGGGGATGGCTACACCTTC. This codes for CASSLNTGDGYTF.

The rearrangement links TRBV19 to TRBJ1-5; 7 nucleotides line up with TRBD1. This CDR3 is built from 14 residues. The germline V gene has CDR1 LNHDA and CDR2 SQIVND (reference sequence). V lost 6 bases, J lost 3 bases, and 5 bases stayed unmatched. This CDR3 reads CASSSGQLNQPQHF. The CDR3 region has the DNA TGTGCCAGTAGCTCGGGACAGCTCAATCAGCCCCAGCATTTT.

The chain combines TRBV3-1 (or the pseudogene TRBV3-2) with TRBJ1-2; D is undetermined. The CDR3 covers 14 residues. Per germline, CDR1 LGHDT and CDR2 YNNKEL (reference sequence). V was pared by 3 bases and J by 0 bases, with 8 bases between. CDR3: CASSQTHANYGYTF. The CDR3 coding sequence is TGTGCCAGCAGCCAGACACACGCTAACTATGGCTACACCTTC.

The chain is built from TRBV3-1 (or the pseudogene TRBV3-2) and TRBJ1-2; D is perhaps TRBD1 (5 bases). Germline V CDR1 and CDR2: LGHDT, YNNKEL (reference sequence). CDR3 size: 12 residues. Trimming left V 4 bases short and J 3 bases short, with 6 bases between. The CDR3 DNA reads TGTGCCAGCAGCCGACAGCACTATGGCTACACCTTC. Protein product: CASSRQHYGYTF.

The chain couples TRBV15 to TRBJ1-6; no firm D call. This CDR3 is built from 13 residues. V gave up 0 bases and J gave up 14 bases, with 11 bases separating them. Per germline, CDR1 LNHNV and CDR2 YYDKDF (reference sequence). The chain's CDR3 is CATSRDLERTLHF. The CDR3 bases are TGTGCCACCAGCAGAGATCTAGAAAGGACCCTCCACTTT.

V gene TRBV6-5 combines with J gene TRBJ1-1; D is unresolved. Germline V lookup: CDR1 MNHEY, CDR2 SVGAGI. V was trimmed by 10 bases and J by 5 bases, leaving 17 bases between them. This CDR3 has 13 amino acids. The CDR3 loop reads CATPRPGRTEAFF. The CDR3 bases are TGTGCCACCCCTCGCCCGGGGAGGACTGAAGCTTTCTTT.

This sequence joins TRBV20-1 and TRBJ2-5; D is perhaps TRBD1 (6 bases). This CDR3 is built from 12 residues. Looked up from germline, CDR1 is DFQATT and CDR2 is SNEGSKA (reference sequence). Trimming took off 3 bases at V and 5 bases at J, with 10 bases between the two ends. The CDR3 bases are TGCAGTGCTAGTGTTACAGGGGAGACCCAGTACTTC. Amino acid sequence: CSASVTGETQYF.

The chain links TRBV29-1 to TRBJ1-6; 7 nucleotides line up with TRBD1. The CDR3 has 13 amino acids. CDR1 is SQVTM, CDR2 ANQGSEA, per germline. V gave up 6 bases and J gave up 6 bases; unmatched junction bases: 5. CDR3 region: CSVRQGSNSPLHF. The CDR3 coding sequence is TGCAGCGTACGACAGGGATCTAATTCACCCCTCCACTTT.

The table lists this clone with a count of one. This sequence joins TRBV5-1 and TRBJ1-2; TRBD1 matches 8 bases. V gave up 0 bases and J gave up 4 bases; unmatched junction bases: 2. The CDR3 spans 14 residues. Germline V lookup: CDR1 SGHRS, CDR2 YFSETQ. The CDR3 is CASSLAQGAYGYTF. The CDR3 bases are TGCGCCAGCAGCTTGGCCCAGGGGGCCTATGGCTACACCTTC.

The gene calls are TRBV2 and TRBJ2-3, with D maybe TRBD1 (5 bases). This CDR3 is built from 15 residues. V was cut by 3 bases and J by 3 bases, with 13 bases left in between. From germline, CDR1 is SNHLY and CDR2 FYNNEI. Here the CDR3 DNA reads TGTGCCAGCAGTGAGGGGCTCCCAGGGACAGATACGCAGTATTTT. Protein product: CASSEGLPGTDTQYF.

CDR3 in amino acids: CSASGLADLQETQYF. The CDR3 DNA reads TGCAGTGCTAGTGGGCTAGCGGATCTCCAAGAGACCCAGTACTTC. The chain carries TRBV20-1 and TRBJ2-5; 7 nucleotides line up with TRBD2. Germline V gives CDR1 DFQATT, CDR2 SNEGSKA (reference sequence). The CDR3 is made up of 15 amino acids. J gave up 1 base and V 3 bases, and 8 bases lay outside the gene matches.

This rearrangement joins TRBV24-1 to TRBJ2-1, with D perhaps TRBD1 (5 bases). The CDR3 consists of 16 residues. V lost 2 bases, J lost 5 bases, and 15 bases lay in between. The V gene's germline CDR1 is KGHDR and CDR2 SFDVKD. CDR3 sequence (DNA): TGTGCCACCAGTGATTCCTACTCGAAGGGGAACAATGAGCAGTTCTTC. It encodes CATSDSYSKGNNEQFF.

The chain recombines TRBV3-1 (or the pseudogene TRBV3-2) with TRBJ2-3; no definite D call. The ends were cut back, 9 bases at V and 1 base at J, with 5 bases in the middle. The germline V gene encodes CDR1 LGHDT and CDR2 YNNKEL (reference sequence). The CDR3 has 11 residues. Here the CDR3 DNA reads TGTGCCAGTCGCGGCACAGATACGCAGTATTTT. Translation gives CASRGTDTQYF.

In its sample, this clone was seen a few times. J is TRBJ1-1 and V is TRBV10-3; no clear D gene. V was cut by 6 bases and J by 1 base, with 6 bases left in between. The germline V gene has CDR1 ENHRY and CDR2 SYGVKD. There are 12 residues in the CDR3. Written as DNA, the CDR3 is TGTGCCATCAGCCCCGGGAACACTGAAGCTTTCTTT. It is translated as CAISPGNTEAFF.

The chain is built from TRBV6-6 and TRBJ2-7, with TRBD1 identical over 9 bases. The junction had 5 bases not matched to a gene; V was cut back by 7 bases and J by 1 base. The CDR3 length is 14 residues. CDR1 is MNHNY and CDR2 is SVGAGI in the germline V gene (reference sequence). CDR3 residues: CASTTGGGSYEQYF. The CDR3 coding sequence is TGTGCCAGCACCACAGGGGGCGGGTCCTACGAGCAGTACTTC.

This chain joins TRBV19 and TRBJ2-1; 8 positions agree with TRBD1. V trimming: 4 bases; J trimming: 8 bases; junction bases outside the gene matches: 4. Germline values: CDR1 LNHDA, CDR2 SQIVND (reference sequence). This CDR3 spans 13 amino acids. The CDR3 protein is CASSRDRKDEQFF. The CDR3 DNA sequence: TGTGCCAGTAGTAGGGACAGGAAGGATGAGCAGTTCTTC.

CDR3 in amino acids: CASSIQASGNQPQHF. CDR3 DNA sequence: TGTGCCAGTAGTATCCAGGCATCTGGCAATCAGCCCCAGCATTTT. The chain joins TRBV19 to TRBJ1-5; D gene ambiguous. The CDR3 totals 15 residues. Germline values: CDR1 LNHDA, CDR2 SQIVND (reference sequence). With 3 bases removed from V and 2 bases from J, the gap between germline ends came to 11 bases.

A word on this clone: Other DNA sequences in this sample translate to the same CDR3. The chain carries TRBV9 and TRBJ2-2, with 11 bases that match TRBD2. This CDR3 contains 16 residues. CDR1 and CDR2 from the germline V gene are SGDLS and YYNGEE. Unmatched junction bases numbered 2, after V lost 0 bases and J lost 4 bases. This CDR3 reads CASSVALAGGTGELFF. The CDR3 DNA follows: TGTGCCAGCAGCGTAGCGCTAGCGGGGGGCACCGGGGAGCTGTTTTTT.

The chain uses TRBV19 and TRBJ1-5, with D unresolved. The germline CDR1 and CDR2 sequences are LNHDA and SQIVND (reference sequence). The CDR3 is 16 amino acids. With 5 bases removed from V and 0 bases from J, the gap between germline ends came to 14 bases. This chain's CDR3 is CASSGSPHYSNQPQHF. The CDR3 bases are TGTGCCAGTAGTGGCAGTCCTCATTATAGCAATCAGCCCCAGCATTTT.

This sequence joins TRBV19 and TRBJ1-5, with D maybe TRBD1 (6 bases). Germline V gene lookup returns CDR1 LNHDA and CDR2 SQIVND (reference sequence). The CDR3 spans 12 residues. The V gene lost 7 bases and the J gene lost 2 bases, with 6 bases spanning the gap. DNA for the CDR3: TGTGCCAGTAAGGGGGGCAATCAGCCCCAGCATTTT. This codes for CASKGGNQPQHF.

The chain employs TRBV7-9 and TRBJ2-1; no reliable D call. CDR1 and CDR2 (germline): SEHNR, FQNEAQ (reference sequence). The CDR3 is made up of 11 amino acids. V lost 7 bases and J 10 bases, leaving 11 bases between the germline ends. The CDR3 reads CASTPGAEQFF. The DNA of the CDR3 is TGTGCCAGCACCCCCGGTGCGGAGCAGTTCTTC.

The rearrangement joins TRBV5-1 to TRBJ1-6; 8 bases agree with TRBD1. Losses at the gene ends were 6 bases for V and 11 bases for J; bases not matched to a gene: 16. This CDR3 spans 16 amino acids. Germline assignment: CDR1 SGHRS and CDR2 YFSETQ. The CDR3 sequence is CASKGSGGLGTTPLHF. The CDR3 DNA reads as TGCGCCAGCAAGGGTTCAGGGGGCCTTGGAACTACACCCCTCCACTTT.

CDR3: CASSQAGGTEAFF. CDR3 DNA sequence: TGTGCCAGCAGCCAAGCAGGGGGCACTGAAGCTTTCTTT. This chain connects TRBV3-1 (or the pseudogene TRBV3-2) to TRBJ1-1; the match to TRBD1 covers 7 bases. CDR1 LGHDT and CDR2 YNNKEL come from the germline V gene (reference sequence). Unmatched junction bases numbered 0, after V lost 1 base and J lost 4 bases. CDR3 length: 13 amino acids.